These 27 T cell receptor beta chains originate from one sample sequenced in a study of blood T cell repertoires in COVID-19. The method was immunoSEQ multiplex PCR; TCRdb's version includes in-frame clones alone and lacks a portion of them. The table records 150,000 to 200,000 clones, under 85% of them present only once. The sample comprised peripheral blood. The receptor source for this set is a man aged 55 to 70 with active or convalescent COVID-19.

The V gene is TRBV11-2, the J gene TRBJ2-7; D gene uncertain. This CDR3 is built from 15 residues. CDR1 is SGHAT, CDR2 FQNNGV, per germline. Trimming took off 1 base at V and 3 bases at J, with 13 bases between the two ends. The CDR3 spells CASSLGSRSGYEQYF. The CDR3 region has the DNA TGTGCCAGCAGCTTAGGTTCGCGATCGGGCTACGAGCAGTACTTC.

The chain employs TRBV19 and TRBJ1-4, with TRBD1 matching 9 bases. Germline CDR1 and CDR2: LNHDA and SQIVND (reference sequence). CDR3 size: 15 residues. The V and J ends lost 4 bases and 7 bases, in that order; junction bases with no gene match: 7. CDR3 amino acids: CASSTWGQGSEKLFF. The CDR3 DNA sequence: TGTGCCAGTAGTACGTGGGGACAGGGAAGTGAAAAACTGTTTTTT.

The CDR3 region has the DNA TGTGCCAGCAGTGAAGTTGGAGGACAGGGGGGAGGAGAGCAGTACTTC. Its translation: CASSEVGGQGGGEQYF. The rearrangement uses TRBV2 and TRBJ2-7; 10 positions agree with TRBD1. Trimming removed 1 base from V and 7 bases from J; junction bases left unmatched: 10. CDR3 length: 16 residues. In germline, CDR1 is SNHLY, CDR2 FYNNEI. The full variable domain, completed using reference TRBV2 and TRBJ2-7, is EPEVTQTPSHQVTQMGQEVILRCVPISNHLYFYWYRQILGQKVEFLVSFYNNEISEKSEIFDDQFSVERPDGSNFTLKIRSTKLEDSAMYFCASSEVGGQGGGEQYFGPGTRLTVT.

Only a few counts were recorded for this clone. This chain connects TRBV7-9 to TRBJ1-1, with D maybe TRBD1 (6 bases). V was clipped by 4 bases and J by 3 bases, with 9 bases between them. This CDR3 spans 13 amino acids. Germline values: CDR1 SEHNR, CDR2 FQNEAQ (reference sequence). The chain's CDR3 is CASSSGGDTEAFF. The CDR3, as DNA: TGTGCCAGCAGCTCTGGGGGCGACACTGAAGCTTTCTTT. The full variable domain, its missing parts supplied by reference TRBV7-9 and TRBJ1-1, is DTGVSQNPRHKITKRGQNVTFRCDPISEHNRLYWYRQTLGQGPEFLTYFQNEAQLEKSRLLSDRFSAERPKGSFSTLEIQRTEQGDSAMYLCASSSGGDTEAFFGQGTRLTVV.

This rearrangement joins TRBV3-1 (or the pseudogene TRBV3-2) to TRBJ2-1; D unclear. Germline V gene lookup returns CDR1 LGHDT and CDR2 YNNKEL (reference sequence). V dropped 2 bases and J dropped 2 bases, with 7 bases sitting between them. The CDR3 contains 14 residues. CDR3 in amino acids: CASSQSLAYNEQFF. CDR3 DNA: TGTGCCAGCAGCCAATCTCTAGCCTACAATGAGCAGTTCTTC.

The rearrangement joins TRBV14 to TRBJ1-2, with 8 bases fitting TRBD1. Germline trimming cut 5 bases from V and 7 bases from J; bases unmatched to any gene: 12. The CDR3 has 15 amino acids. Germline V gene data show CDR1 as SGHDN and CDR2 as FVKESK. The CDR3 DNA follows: TGTGCCAGCAGCTACTTGACAGGGGAGGTTGGTGGCTACACCTTC. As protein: CASSYLTGEVGGYTF.

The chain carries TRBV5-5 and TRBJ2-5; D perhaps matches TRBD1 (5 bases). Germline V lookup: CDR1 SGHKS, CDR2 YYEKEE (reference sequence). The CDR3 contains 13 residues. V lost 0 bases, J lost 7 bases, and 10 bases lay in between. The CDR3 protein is CASSLGLRGTQYF. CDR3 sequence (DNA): TGTGCCAGCAGCTTGGGGCTAAGGGGGACCCAGTACTTC.

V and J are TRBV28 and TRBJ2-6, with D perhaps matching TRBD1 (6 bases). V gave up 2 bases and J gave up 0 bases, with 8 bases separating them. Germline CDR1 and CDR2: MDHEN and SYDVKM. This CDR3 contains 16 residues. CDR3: CASSLQGSSGANVLTF. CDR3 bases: TGTGCCAGCAGTTTACAGGGGAGCTCTGGGGCCAACGTCCTGACTTTC.

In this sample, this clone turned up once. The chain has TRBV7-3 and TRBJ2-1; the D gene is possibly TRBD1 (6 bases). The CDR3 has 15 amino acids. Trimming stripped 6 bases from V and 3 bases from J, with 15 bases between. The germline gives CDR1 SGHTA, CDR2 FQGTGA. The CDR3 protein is CASRDPGHLYNEQFF. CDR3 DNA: TGTGCCAGCAGGGATCCGGGACACCTCTACAATGAGCAGTTCTTC.

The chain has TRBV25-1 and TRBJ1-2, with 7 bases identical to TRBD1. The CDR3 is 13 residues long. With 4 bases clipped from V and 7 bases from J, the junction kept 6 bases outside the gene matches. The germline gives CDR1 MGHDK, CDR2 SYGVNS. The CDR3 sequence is CASSAQGGGGYTF. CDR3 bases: TGTGCCAGCAGTGCCCAGGGGGGCGGTGGCTACACCTTC.

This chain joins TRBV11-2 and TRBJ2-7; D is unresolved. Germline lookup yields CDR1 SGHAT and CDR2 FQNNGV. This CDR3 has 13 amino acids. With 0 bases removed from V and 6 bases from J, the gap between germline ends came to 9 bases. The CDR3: CASSLDVRSEQYF. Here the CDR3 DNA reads TGTGCCAGCAGCTTAGATGTCAGATCCGAGCAGTACTTC.

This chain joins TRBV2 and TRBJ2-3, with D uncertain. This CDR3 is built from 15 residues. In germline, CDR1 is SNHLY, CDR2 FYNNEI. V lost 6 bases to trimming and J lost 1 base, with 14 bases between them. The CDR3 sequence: CASSADWVGTDTQYF. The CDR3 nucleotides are TGTGCCAGCAGCGCCGACTGGGTAGGCACAGATACGCAGTATTTT.

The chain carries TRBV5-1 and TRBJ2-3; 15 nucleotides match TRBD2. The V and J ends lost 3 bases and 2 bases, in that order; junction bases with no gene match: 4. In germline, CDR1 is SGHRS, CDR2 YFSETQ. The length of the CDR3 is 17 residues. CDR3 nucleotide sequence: TGCGCCAGCAGCTGGGGACTAGCGGGAGGTATCACAGATACGCAGTATTTT. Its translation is CASSWGLAGGITDTQYF.

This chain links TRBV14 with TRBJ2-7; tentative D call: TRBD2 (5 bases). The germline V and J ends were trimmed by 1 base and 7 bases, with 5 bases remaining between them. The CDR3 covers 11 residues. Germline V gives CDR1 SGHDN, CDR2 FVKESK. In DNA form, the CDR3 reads TGTGCCAGCAGCCAAGGCGGGGAGCAGTACTTC. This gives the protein CASSQGGEQYF. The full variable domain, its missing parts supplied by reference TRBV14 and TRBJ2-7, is EAGVTQFPSHSVIEKGQTVTLRCDPISGHDNLYWYRRVMGKEIKFLLHFVKESKQDESGMPNNRFLAERTGGTYSTLKVQPAELEDSGVYFCASSQGGEQYFGPGTRLTVT.

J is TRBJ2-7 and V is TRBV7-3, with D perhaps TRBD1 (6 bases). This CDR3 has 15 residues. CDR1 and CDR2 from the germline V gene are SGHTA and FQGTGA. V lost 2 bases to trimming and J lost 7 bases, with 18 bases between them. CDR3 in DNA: TGTGCCAGCAGCTTAGAACCAGGGGCTGTCGTTGAGCAGTACTTC. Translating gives CASSLEPGAVVEQYF.

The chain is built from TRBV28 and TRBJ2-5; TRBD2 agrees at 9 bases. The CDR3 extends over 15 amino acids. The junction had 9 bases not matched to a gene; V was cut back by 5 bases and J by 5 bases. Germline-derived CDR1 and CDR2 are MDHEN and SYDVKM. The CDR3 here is CASSTGTSFGETQYF. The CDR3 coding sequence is TGTGCCAGCAGTACCGGGACTAGCTTCGGGGAGACCCAGTACTTC. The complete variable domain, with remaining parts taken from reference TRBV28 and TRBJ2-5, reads DVKVTQSSRYLVKRTGEKVFLECVQDMDHENMFWYRQDPGLGLRLIYFSYDVKMKEKGDIPEGYSVSREKKERFSLILESASTNQTSMYLCASSTGTSFGETQYFGPGTRLLVL.

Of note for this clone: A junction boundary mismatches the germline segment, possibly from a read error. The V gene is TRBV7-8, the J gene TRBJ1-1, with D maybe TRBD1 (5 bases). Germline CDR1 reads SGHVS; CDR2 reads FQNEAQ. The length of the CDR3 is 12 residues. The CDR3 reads CASSLAGGEAFF. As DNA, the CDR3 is TGTGCCAGCAGCCTAGCCGGGGGTGAAGCTTTCTTT.

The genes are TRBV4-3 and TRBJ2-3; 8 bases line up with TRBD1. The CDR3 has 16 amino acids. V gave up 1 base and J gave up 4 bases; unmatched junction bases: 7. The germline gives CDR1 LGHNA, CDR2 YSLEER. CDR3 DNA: TGCGCCAGCAGCCAAGCGATACAGGGGGTGGCAGATACGCAGTATTTT. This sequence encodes CASSQAIQGVADTQYF.

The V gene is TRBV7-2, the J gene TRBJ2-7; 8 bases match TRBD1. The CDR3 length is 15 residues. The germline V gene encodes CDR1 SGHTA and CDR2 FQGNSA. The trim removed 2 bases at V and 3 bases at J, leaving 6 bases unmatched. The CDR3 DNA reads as TGTGCCAGCAGCTTAAGGACAGGGTCCTTCTACGAGCAGTACTTC. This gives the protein CASSLRTGSFYEQYF.

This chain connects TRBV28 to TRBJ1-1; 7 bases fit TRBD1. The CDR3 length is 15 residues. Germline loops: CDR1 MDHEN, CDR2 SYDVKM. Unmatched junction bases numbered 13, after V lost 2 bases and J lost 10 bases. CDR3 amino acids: CASSLPRQGWDGAFF. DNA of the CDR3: TGTGCCAGCAGTTTACCTCGACAGGGATGGGATGGAGCTTTCTTT. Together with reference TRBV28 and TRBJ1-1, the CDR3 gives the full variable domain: DVKVTQSSRYLVKRTGEKVFLECVQDMDHENMFWYRQDPGLGLRLIYFSYDVKMKEKGDIPEGYSVSREKKERFSLILESASTNQTSMYLCASSLPRQGWDGAFFGQGTRLTVV.

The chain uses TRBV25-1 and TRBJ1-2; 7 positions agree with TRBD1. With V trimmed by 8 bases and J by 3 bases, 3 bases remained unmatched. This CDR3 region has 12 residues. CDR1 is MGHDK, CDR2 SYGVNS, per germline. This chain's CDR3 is CASWGQYYGYTF. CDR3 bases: TGTGCCAGCTGGGGACAGTACTATGGCTACACCTTC.

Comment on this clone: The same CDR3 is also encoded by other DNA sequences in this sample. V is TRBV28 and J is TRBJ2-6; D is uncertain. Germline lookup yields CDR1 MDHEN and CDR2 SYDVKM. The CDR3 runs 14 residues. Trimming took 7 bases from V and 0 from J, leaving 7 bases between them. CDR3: CASKRSSGANVLTF. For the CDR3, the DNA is TGTGCCAGCAAGAGGTCCTCTGGGGCCAACGTCCTGACTTTC.

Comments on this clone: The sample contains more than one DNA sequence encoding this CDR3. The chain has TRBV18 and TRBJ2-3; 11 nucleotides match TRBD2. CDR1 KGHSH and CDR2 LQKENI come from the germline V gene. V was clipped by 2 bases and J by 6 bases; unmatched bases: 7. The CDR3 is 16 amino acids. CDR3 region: CASSPGTSGSSDTQYF. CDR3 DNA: TGTGCCAGCTCACCAGGTACTAGCGGGAGCTCTGATACGCAGTATTTT.

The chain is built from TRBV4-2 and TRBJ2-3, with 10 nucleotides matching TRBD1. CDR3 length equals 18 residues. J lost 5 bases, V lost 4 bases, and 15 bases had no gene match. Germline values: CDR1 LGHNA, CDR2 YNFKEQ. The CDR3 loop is CASSLTGDRDRGLDTQYF. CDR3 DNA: TGTGCCAGCAGCCTAACCGGGGACCGGGACAGGGGATTAGATACGCAGTATTTT.

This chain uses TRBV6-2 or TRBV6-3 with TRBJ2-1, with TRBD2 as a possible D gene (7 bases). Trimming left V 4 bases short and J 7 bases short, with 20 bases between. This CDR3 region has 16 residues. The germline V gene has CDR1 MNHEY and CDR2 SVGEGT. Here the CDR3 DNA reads TGTGCCAGCAGTTCCCCGAGGGGGGGACTCGGAAATGAGCAGTTCTTC. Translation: CASSSPRGGLGNEQFF.

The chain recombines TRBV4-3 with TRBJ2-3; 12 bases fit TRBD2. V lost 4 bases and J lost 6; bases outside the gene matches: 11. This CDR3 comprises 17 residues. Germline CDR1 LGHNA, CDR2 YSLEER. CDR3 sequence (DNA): TGCGCCAGCAGCCCCTCCGGCCTAGCGGGAGGGTTCGATACGCAGTATTTT. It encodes CASSPSGLAGGFDTQYF.

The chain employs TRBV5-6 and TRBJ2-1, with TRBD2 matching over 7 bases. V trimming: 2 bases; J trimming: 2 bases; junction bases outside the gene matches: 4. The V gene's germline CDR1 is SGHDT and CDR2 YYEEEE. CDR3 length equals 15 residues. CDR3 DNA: TGTGCCAGCAGCTTTTCTAGCGGCGCCTACAATGAGCAGTTCTTC. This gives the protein CASSFSSGAYNEQFF.